This TCR beta chain was recorded in a study of shared clonotypes between healthy human individuals. Here immunoSEQ multiplex PCR was the method, and the copy in TCRdb shows in-frame clones only, minus some. The data hold roughly 450,000 clones, with approximately 79% observed a single time. CDR3 size: 13 residues. V was shortened by 5 bases and J by 4 bases, with 9 bases between the two germline ends. Germline assignment: CDR1 MNHEY and CDR2 SMNVEV (reference sequence). A word on this clone: Other DNA sequences from this sample encode an identical CDR3 as well.

This rearrangement joins TRBV27 to TRBJ2-1; perhaps TRBD1 as D (6 bases). Sequencing was done on a sample of PBMCs. The TCR was taken from a woman aged 40-49 years in good health. Some clones in this sample may be carry-over from other donors' samples. The CDR3 DNA is TGTGCCAGCAGTAGAACAGGGTACAATGAGCAGTTCTTC. Its protein product is CASSRTGYNEQFF.